Shown below are 29 T cell receptor beta chains from a single sample sequenced in a study of shared clonotypes between healthy human individuals (dated by TCRdb to the early 2020s). The library was generated by the immunoSEQ multiplex PCR assay. The immuneACCESS repertoire file appears here via TCRdb, limited to in-frame rearrangements. These files lack a portion of the clones; in checked studies, under half of the deficit traces to unresolved V genes, and the cause of the others is not known. The sample records 2,100,000 or so clones, around 95% of which are singletons. Of the sample, roughly 0.13% falls within the top ten clones. Sequencing was done on a sample of naive CD4+ T cells sorted from blood. What this sample's cell subset or site label stands for: CD45RA+ positively selected. All receptors come from a man between 18 and 35 years old in good health.

A note on this clone: The sample contains more than one DNA sequence encoding this CDR3. The chain combines TRBV7-2 with TRBJ2-6; D is unresolved. With 2 bases removed from V and 0 bases from J, the gap between germline ends came to 5 bases. This CDR3 has 15 amino acids. Germline CDR1 is SGHTA and CDR2 is FQGNSA. CDR3 residues: CASSLQISGANVLTF. The CDR3 DNA follows: TGTGCCAGCAGCTTACAGATCTCTGGGGCCAACGTCCTGACTTTC.

The chain joins TRBV7-8 to TRBJ2-1, with D hard to call. V gave up 11 bases and J gave up 0 bases, with 14 bases separating them. Germline CDR1 SGHVS, CDR2 FQNEAQ. This CDR3 is 14 amino acids long. The DNA of the CDR3 is TGTGCCGGCGCCGGTCGTTTCTCCTACAATGAGCAGTTCTTC. Translating it yields CAGAGRFSYNEQFF.

This rearrangement joins TRBV28 to TRBJ1-5; D unclear. The CDR3 sequence is 14 residues long. Germline V gene lookup returns CDR1 MDHEN and CDR2 SYDVKM. The V end was cut by 3 bases, the J end by 2 bases, with 8 bases between. The CDR3 region is CASSFRSRNQPQHF. The CDR3 nucleotides read TGTGCCAGCAGTTTTCGGTCCCGCAATCAGCCCCAGCATTTT.

The chain is built from TRBV7-3 and TRBJ1-1, with 8 bases identical to TRBD1. The CDR3 length is 13 residues. Germline V CDR1 and CDR2: SGHTA, FQGTGA. V trimming: 2 bases; J trimming: 11 bases; junction bases outside the gene matches: 7. The CDR3 is CASSLGRQGMAFF. The CDR3 DNA reads as TGTGCCAGCAGCTTAGGAAGACAGGGGATGGCTTTCTTT.

This chain links TRBV10-2 with TRBJ1-1; D perhaps matches TRBD1 (5 bases). Trimming took off 7 bases at V and 5 bases at J, with 20 bases between the two ends. Per the germline V gene, CDR1 is WSHSY and CDR2 is SAAADI. The CDR3 consists of 15 residues. The chain's CDR3 is CASTRGPGAETEAFF. CDR3 DNA sequence: TGCGCCAGCACTCGGGGACCTGGAGCGGAAACTGAAGCTTTCTTT.

The chain is built from TRBV25-1 and TRBJ2-1, with TRBD2 matching over 14 bases. Germline CDR1 reads MGHDK; CDR2 reads SYGVNS. The CDR3 extends over 18 amino acids. With V trimmed by 4 bases and J by 0 bases, 5 bases remained unmatched. The CDR3 DNA sequence: TGTGCCAGCAGTGCGACCGGGACTAGCGGGAGCTCCTACAATGAGCAGTTCTTC. It codes for CASSATGTSGSSYNEQFF.

V is TRBV30 and J is TRBJ2-2; 10 bases fit TRBD2. Unmatched junction bases numbered 12, after V lost 5 bases and J lost 0 bases. CDR3 length: 18 residues. The germline gives CDR1 GTSNPN, CDR2 SVGIG (reference sequence). In nucleotides, the CDR3 is TGTGCCTGGGACCGCTGGAGGACTAGCGGAGCGAACACCGGGGAGCTGTTTTTT. Protein product: CAWDRWRTSGANTGELFF.

This chain links TRBV11-1 with TRBJ2-1; 7 positions match TRBD1. Losses at the gene ends were 1 base for V and 7 bases for J; bases not matched to a gene: 7. Germline CDR1 and CDR2: SGHAT and FQDESV (reference sequence). The CDR3 contains 15 residues. Here the CDR3 DNA reads TGTGCCAGCAGCTTAGTAGGGGGCGCCCGGAATGAGCAGTTCTTC. The encoded protein is CASSLVGGARNEQFF.

The chain couples TRBV5-1 to TRBJ2-3, with TRBD1 as a possible D gene (5 bases). V lost 4 bases, J lost 3 bases, and 12 bases lay in between. The CDR3 totals 14 residues. CDR1 is SGHRS and CDR2 is YFSETQ in the germline V gene. The CDR3 region is CASSASQGTDTQYF. The CDR3 DNA is TGCGCCAGCAGCGCGTCTCAGGGAACAGATACGCAGTATTTT.

The chain is built from TRBV5-6 and TRBJ1-2; no firm D call. Trimming cost V 2 bases and J 10 bases, with 12 bases left between them. In germline, CDR1 is SGHDT, CDR2 YYEEEE. This CDR3 has 12 amino acids. The CDR3 bases are TGTGCCAGCAGCTTAAACTTACAGCACTACACCTTC. Translating it yields CASSLNLQHYTF.

The rearrangement joins TRBV30 to TRBJ1-1; TRBD1 matches at 8 bases. V trimming: 7 bases; J trimming: 8 bases; junction bases outside the gene matches: 6. Germline V gene data show CDR1 as GTSNPN and CDR2 as SVGIG (reference sequence). This CDR3 is 11 amino acids long. The CDR3, as DNA: TGTGCCTTGACAGGGGCGTACGAAGCTTTCTTT. Protein product: CALTGAYEAFF. The entire variable domain, with the rest obtained from reference TRBV30 and TRBJ1-1, is as follows: SQTIHQWPATLVQPVGSPLSLECTVEGTSNPNLYWYRQAAGRGLQLLFYSVGIGQISSEVPQNLSASRPQDRQFILSSKKLLLSDSGFYLCALTGAYEAFFGQGTRLTVV.

This clone was seen only a few times. V gene TRBV9 combines with J gene TRBJ1-5; the D gene is possibly TRBD1 (6 bases). The CDR3 runs 15 residues. V was cut by 3 bases and J by 6 bases, with 16 bases left in between. The V gene's germline CDR1 is SGDLS and CDR2 YYNGEE. The CDR3 here is CASSADTGRSQPQHF. The CDR3 nucleotides read TGTGCCAGCAGCGCGGATACAGGGAGAAGTCAGCCCCAGCATTTT.

This clone was seen only once. Other DNA sequences in the sample encode the same CDR3. The V gene is TRBV25-1, the J gene TRBJ1-1; no firm D call. Trimming stripped 6 bases from V and 0 bases from J, with 14 bases between. CDR1 is MGHDK and CDR2 is SYGVNS in the germline V gene. The CDR3 totals 15 residues. CDR3 bases: TGTGCCAGCAGCGCACAGCGAATCATGAACACTGAAGCTTTCTTT. Its translation: CASSAQRIMNTEAFF.

The chain combines TRBV2 with TRBJ2-3; D might be TRBD2 (6 bases). The V gene's germline CDR1 is SNHLY and CDR2 FYNNEI. There are 18 residues in the CDR3. Trimming left V 4 bases short and J 0 bases short, with 20 bases between. In DNA, the CDR3 is TGTGCCAGCAGTGTTTTGGGTACGCGGGACTCTAGCACAGATACGCAGTATTTT. Translated: CASSVLGTRDSSTDTQYF. Complete variable domain (other parts from reference TRBV2 and TRBJ2-3): EPEVTQTPSHQVTQMGQEVILRCVPISNHLYFYWYRQILGQKVEFLVSFYNNEISEKSEIFDDQFSVERPDGSNFTLKIRSTKLEDSAMYFCASSVLGTRDSSTDTQYFGPGTRLTVL.

Of note for this clone: Other DNA variants within this sample encode the same CDR3. The gene calls are TRBV19 and TRBJ1-2; 8 nucleotides agree with TRBD1. The J segment lost 3 bases and the V segment lost 9 bases, leaving 6 bases of the junction unmatched. The V gene's germline CDR1 is LNHDA and CDR2 SQIVND (reference sequence). This CDR3 has 13 residues. Here the CDR3 DNA reads TGTGCCAGCAGAGAACAGGGGGACTATGGCTACACCTTC. Encoded protein: CASREQGDYGYTF.

This chain links TRBV18 with TRBJ1-5; D possibly corresponds to TRBD1 (5 bases). The V gene lost 3 bases and the J gene lost 6 bases, with 12 bases spanning the gap. The CDR3 contains 14 residues. Per germline, CDR1 KGHSH and CDR2 LQKENI. For the CDR3, the DNA is TGTGCCAGCTCACCGGGACCATCGGGTCAGCCCCAGCATTTT. Amino acid sequence: CASSPGPSGQPQHF.

The J gene is TRBJ2-3, the V gene TRBV5-8; the D gene is possibly TRBD1 (6 bases). CDR3 length equals 16 residues. In germline, CDR1 is SGHTS, CDR2 YDEGEE. With 4 bases removed from V and 2 bases from J, the gap between germline ends came to 17 bases. CDR3 amino acids: CASSPWGPQHTDTQYF. CDR3 DNA sequence: TGTGCCAGCAGCCCCTGGGGGCCCCAACACACAGATACGCAGTATTTT.

The rearrangement joins TRBV27 to TRBJ2-7, with TRBD2 matching 13 bases. J gave up 6 bases and V 4 bases, and 12 bases lay outside the gene matches. The germline V gene encodes CDR1 MNHEY and CDR2 SMNVEV (reference sequence). The CDR3 sequence is 17 residues long. CDR3 nucleotides: TGTGCCAGCAGTTCGCCACTAGCGGGGGGGATCGATGGCGAGCAGTACTTC. It yields the protein CASSSPLAGGIDGEQYF.

The genes are TRBV10-3 and TRBJ1-6; 11 bases map to TRBD1. V was clipped by 7 bases and J by 7 bases; unmatched bases: 6. CDR1 and CDR2 (germline): ENHRY, SYGVKD. This CDR3 contains 15 residues. CDR3 sequence (DNA): TGTGCCATCAAAGGCGGACAGGGGGCGAATTCACCCCTCCACTTT. This translates into CAIKGGQGANSPLHF.

On this clone: The same CDR3 also results from other DNA sequences found in this sample. The rearrangement uses TRBV9 and TRBJ2-3, with D perhaps matching TRBD1 (6 bases). V was clipped by 3 bases and J by 6 bases, with 8 bases between them. The CDR3 is made up of 12 amino acids. The germline V gene has CDR1 SGDLS and CDR2 YYNGEE. The CDR3 loop reads CASSAQGDTQYF. The CDR3 DNA reads as TGTGCCAGCAGCGCACAGGGTGATACGCAGTATTTT.

V is TRBV18 and J is TRBJ1-3; 9 nucleotides match TRBD1. V lost 5 bases to trimming and J lost 2 bases; unmatched junction nucleotides: 10. From germline, CDR1 is KGHSH and CDR2 LQKENI. This CDR3 has 17 residues. CDR3 protein: CASSGSAGTGTGNTIYF. In DNA form, the CDR3 reads TGTGCCAGCTCAGGATCGGCCGGGACAGGGACTGGAAACACCATATATTTT.

V is TRBV10-1 and J is TRBJ1-1; tentatively, D is TRBD1 (6 bases). Germline CDR1 and CDR2: WNHNN and SYGVQD (reference sequence). Between the trimmed V and J ends, which lost 7 bases and 6 bases, there was a span of 18 bases. This CDR3 contains 14 residues. CDR3 nucleotides: TGCGCCAGCACTAGGACAGTGGGAATCTCTGAAGCTTTCTTT. This translates into CASTRTVGISEAFF.

The chain recombines TRBV30 with TRBJ1-2, with D hard to call. Deletions cut 2 bases from V and 3 bases from J, with 13 bases between. Germline CDR1 GTSNPN, CDR2 SVGIG (reference sequence). This CDR3 contains 14 residues. CDR3: CAWSHTTKDYGYTF. As DNA, the CDR3 is TGTGCCTGGAGTCATACGACCAAGGACTATGGCTACACCTTC. The complete variable domain, with remaining parts taken from reference TRBV30 and TRBJ1-2, reads SQTIHQWPATLVQPVGSPLSLECTVEGTSNPNLYWYRQAAGRGLQLLFYSVGIGQISSEVPQNLSASRPQDRQFILSSKKLLLSDSGFYLCAWSHTTKDYGYTFGSGTRLTVV.

The V gene is TRBV6-6, the J gene TRBJ1-5; D is possibly TRBD1 (6 bases). The ends were cut back, 6 bases at V and 4 bases at J, with 19 bases in the middle. Germline-derived CDR1 and CDR2 are MNHNY and SVGAGI (reference sequence). CDR3 length: 16 amino acids. CDR3 protein: CASSPGNQGTNQPQHF. The CDR3 region has the DNA TGTGCCAGCAGCCCCGGTAATCAGGGGACAAATCAGCCCCAGCATTTT.

The chain has TRBV7-2 and TRBJ1-6; 9 positions match TRBD1. The CDR3 totals 15 residues. Losses at the gene ends were 2 bases for V and 10 bases for J; bases not matched to a gene: 6. CDR1 is SGHTA and CDR2 is FQGNSA in the germline V gene. CDR3 region: CASSLYYRGQSPLHF. CDR3 DNA sequence: TGTGCCAGCAGCTTATACTACAGGGGGCAGTCACCCCTCCACTTT.

V usage is TRBV6-5 and J usage is TRBJ1-2; D is ambiguous. CDR1 and CDR2 (germline): MNHEY, SVGAGI. With 2 bases removed from V and 8 bases from J, the gap between germline ends came to 12 bases. This CDR3 contains 13 residues. The chain's CDR3 is CASSYGITGGYTF. The CDR3 DNA sequence: TGTGCCAGCAGTTACGGAATAACGGGAGGCTACACCTTC.

The chain carries TRBV6-6 and TRBJ1-6; D is ambiguous. The germline V gene encodes CDR1 MNHNY and CDR2 SVGAGI (reference sequence). The length of the CDR3 is 12 residues. V dropped 5 bases and J dropped 7 bases, with 6 bases sitting between them. The CDR3 region has the DNA TGTGCCAGCAGTGAGGCCAATTCACCCCTCCACTTT. Translation gives CASSEANSPLHF.

This clone has a single count. This chain uses TRBV5-6 with TRBJ1-2; D unresolved. Germline V gene data show CDR1 as SGHDT and CDR2 as YYEEEE. The length of the CDR3 is 13 residues. V was clipped by 0 bases and J by 2 bases, with 5 bases between them. CDR3 residues: CASSLDKNYGYTF. The CDR3 DNA follows: TGTGCCAGCAGCTTGGACAAGAACTATGGCTACACCTTC.

This clone was seen a single time. This rearrangement joins TRBV14 to TRBJ2-2, with D uncertain. The CDR3 contains 12 residues. V gave up 3 bases and J gave up 4 bases, with 3 bases separating them. Germline loops: CDR1 SGHDN, CDR2 FVKESK. CDR3 nucleotides: TGTGCCAGCAGCCACGCCACCGGGGAGCTGTTTTTT. It encodes CASSHATGELFF.